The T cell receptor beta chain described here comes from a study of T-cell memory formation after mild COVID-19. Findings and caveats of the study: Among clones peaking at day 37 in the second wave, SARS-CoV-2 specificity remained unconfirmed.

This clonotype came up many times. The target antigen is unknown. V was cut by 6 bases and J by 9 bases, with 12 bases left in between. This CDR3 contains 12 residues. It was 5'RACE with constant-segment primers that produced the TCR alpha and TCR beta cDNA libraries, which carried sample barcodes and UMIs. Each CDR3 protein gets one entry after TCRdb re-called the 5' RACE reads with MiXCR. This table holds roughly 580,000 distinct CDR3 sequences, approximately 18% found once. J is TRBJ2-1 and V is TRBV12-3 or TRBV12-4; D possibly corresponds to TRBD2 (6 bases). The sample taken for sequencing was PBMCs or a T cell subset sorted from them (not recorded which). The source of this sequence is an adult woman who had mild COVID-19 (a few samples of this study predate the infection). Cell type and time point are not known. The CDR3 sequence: CASSLGGFEQFF. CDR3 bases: TGTGCCAGCAGCCTCGGGGGTTTTGAGCAGTTCTTC.